The table lists the clone carrying this T cell receptor beta chain with many counts. This entry is derived from a study of T-cell reconstitution after alpha-beta-depleted transplantation in children. The germline CDR1 and CDR2 sequences are SGHRS and YFSETQ. Trimming took off 3 bases at V and 2 bases at J, with 8 bases between the two ends. The CDR3 totals 14 residues. It was with unique molecular identifiers that the TCRbeta library was prepared. A single record per CDR3 protein comes from TCRdb applying MiXCR to the PCR reads. The sample yields about 400,000 distinct CDR3 sequences, approximately 20% seen once.

The chain is built from TRBV5-1 and TRBJ2-2, with D perhaps given as TRBD1 or TRBD2 (5 bases each). The clonotype comes from a human donor who donated a stem cell graft to a child with acute myeloid leukemia. The sequencing used PBMCs from the stem cell graft donor, collected from the stem cell graft. The CDR3 DNA follows: TGCGCCAGCAGCTGGGACCTCAACACCGGGGAGCTGTTTTTT. It yields the protein CASSWDLNTGELFF.